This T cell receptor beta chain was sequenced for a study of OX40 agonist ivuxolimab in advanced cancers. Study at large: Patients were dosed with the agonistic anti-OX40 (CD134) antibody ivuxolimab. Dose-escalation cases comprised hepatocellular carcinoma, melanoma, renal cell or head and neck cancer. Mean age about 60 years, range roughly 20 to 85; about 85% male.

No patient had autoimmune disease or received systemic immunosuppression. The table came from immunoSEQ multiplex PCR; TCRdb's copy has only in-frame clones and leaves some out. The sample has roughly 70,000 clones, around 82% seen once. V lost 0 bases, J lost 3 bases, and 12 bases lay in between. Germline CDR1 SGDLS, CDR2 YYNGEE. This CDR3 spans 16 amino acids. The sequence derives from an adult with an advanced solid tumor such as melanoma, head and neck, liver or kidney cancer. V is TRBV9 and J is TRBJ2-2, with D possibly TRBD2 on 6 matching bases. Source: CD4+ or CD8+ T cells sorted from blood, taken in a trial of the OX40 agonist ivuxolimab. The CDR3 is CASSVGGGRHTGELFF. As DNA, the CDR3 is TGTGCCAGCAGCGTAGGAGGAGGGAGGCACACCGGGGAGCTGTTTTTT.